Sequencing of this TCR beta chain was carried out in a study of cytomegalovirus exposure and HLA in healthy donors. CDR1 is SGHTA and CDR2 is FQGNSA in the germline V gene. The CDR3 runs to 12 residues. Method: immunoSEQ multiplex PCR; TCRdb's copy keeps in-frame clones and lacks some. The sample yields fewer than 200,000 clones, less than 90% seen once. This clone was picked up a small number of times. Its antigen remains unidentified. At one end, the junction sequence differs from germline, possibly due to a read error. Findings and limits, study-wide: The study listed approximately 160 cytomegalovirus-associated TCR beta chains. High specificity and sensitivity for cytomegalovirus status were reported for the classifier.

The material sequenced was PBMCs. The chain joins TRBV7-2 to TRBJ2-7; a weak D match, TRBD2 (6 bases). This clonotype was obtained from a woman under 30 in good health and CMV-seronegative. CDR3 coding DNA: TGTGCCAGCAGCTTAGCAGGAGGACTATTGGTTTTC. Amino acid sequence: CASSLAGGLLVF. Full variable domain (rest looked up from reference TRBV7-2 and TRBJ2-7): GAGVSQSPSNKVTEKGKDVELRCDPISGHTALYWYRQSLGQGLEFLIYFQGNSAPDKSGLPSDRFSAERTGGSVSTLTIQRTQQEDSAVYLCASSLAGGLLVFGPGTRLTVT.